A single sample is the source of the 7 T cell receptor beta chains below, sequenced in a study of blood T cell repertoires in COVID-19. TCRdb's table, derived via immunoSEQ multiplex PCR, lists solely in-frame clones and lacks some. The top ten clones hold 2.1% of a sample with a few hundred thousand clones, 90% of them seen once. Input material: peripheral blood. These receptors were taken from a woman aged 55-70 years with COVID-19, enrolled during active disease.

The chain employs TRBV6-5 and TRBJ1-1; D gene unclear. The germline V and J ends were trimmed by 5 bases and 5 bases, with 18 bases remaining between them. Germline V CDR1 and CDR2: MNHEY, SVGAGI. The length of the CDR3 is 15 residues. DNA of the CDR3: TGTGCCAGCAGTATCGACAACACAACGGGAACTGAAGCTTTCTTT. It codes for CASSIDNTTGTEAFF.

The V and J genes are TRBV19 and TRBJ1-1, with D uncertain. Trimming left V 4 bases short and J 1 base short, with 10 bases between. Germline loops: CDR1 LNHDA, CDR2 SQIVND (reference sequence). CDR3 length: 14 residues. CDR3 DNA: TGTGCCAGTAGTAATTTACCGGGGAACACTGAAGCTTTCTTT. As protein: CASSNLPGNTEAFF.

CDR3 in DNA: TGTGCCAGCAGTATAGGGGTTAACTATGGCTACACCTTC. Its protein product is CASSIGVNYGYTF. This chain uses TRBV6-5 with TRBJ1-2; D may be TRBD1 (5 bases). From germline, CDR1 is MNHEY and CDR2 SVGAGI. The CDR3 is 13 amino acids. Trimming shortened V by 5 bases and J by 1 base, and 8 bases separated the two germline ends.

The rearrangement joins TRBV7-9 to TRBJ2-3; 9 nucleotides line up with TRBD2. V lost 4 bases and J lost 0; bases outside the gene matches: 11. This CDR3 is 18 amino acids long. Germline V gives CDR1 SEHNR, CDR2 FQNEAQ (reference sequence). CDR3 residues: CASSSSRLAALSTDTQYF. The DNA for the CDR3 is TGTGCCAGCAGCTCCTCCCGACTAGCGGCCCTTAGCACAGATACGCAGTATTTT.

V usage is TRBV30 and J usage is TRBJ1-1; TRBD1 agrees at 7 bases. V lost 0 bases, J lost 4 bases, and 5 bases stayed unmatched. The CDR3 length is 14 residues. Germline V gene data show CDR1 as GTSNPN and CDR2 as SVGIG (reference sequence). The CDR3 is CAWSVIQGGTEAFF. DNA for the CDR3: TGTGCCTGGAGTGTGATTCAGGGGGGCACTGAAGCTTTCTTT.

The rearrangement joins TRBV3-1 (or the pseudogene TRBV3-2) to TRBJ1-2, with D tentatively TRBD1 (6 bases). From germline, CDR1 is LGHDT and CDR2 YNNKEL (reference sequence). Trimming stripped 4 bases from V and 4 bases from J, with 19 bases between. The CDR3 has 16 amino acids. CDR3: CASSLQGTAQGYGYTF. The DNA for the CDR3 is TGTGCCAGCAGCCTGCAGGGGACCGCTCAAGGCTATGGCTACACCTTC.

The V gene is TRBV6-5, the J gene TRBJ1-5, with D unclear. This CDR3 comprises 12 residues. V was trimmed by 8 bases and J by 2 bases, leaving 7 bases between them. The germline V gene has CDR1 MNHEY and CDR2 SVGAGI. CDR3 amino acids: CASSLGNQPQHF. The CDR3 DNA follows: TGTGCCAGCTCCCTTGGCAATCAGCCCCAGCATTTT.